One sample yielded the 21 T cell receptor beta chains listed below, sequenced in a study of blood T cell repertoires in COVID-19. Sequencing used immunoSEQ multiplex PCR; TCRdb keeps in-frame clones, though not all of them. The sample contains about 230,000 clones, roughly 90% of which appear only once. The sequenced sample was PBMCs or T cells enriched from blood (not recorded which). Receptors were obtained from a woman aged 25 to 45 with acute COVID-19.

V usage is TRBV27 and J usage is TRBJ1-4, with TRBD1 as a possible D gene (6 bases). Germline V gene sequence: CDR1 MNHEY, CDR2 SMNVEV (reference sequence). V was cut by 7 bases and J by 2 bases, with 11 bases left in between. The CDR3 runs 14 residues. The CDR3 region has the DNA TGTGCCAGCAAATTACAGGGTACTAATGAAAAACTGTTTTTT. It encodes CASKLQGTNEKLFF.

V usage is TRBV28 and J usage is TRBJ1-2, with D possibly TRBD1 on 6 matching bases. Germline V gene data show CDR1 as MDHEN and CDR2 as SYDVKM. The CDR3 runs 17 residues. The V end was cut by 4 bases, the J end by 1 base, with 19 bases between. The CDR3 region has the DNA TGTGCCAGCAGTTCCCCCTCTCAGGGGAGAAGTAACTATGGCTACACCTTC. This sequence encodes CASSSPSQGRSNYGYTF.

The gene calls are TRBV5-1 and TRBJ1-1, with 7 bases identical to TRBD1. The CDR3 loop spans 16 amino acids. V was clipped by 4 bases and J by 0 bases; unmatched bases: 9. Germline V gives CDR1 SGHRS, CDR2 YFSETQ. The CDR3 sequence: CASSPGQYSMNTEAFF. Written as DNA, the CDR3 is TGCGCCAGCAGCCCGGGACAGTATAGCATGAACACTGAAGCTTTCTTT. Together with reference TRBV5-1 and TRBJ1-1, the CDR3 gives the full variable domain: KAGVTQTPRYLIKTRGQQVTLSCSPISGHRSVSWYQQTPGQGLQFLFEYFSETQRNKGNFPGRFSGRQFSNSRSEMNVSTLELGDSALYLCASSPGQYSMNTEAFFGQGTRLTVV.

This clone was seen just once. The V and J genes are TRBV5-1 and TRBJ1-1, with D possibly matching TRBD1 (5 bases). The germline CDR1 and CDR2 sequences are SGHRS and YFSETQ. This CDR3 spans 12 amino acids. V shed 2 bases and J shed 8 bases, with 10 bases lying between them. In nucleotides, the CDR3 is TGCGCCAGCAGCTTTACAGGTTCCGAAGCTTTCTTT. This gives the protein CASSFTGSEAFF.

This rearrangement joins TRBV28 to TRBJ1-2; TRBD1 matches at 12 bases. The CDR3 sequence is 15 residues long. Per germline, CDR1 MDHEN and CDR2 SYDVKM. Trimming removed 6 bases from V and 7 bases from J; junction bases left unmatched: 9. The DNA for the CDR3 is TGTGCCAGCAGCCCACCGGGACAGGGGGCTCTTGGCTACACCTTC. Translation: CASSPPGQGALGYTF.

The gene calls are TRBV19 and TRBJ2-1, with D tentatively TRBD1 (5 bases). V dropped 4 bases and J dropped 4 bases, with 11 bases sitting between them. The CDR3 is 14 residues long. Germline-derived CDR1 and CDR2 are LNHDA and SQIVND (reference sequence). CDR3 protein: CASSTQGVYNEQFF. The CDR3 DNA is TGTGCCAGTAGTACCCAGGGTGTATACAATGAGCAGTTCTTC.

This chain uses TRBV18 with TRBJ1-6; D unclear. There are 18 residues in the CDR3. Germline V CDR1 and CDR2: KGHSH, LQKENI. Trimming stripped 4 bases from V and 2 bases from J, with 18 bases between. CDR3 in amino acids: CASSRSSSQLAYNSPLHF. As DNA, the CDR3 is TGTGCCAGCTCACGCTCGTCTTCACAGTTGGCCTATAATTCACCCCTCCACTTT.

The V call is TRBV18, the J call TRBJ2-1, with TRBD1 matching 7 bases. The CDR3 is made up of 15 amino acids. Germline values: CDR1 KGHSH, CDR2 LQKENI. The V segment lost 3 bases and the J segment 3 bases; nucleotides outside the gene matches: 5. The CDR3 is CASSPPGQYYNEQFF. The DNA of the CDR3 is TGTGCCAGCTCACCTCCGGGACAGTACTACAATGAGCAGTTCTTC. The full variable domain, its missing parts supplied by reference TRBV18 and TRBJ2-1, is NAGVMQNPRHLVRRRGQEARLRCSPMKGHSHVYWYRQLPEEGLKFMVYLQKENIIDESGMPKERFSAEFPKEGPSILRIQQVVRGDSAAYFCASSPPGQYYNEQFFGPGTRLTVL.

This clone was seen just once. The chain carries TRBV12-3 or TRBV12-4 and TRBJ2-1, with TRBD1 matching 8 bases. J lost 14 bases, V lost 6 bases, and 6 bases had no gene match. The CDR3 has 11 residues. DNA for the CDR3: TGTGCCAGCAGCCCCGGGACAGGCGAGTTCTTC. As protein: CASSPGTGEFF.

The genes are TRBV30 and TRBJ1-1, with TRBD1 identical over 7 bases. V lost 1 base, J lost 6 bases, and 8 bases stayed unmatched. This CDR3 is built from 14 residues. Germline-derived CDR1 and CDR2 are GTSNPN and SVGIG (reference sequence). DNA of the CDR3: TGTGCCTGGAGTGATGGCAGGGGGTTGGCTGAAGCTTTCTTT. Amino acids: CAWSDGRGLAEAFF. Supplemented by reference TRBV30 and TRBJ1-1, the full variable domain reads SQTIHQWPATLVQPVGSPLSLECTVEGTSNPNLYWYRQAAGRGLQLLFYSVGIGQISSEVPQNLSASRPQDRQFILSSKKLLLSDSGFYLCAWSDGRGLAEAFFGQGTRLTVV.

For the CDR3, the DNA is TGTGCCAGCAGCTCCCCTAGCGGGGGGGCAAACAATGAGCAGTTCTTC. Its translation is CASSSPSGGANNEQFF. The rearrangement uses TRBV5-4 and TRBJ2-1; 12 bases line up with TRBD2. The V segment lost 3 bases and the J segment 5 bases; nucleotides outside the gene matches: 6. Germline V gives CDR1 SGHNT, CDR2 YYREEE (reference sequence). The CDR3 sequence is 16 residues long.

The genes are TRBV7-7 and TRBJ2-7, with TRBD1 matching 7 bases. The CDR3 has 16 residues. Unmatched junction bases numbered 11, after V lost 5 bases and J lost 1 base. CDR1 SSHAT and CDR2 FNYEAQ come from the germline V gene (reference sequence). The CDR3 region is CASSPLLDRHSYEQYF. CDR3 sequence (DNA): TGTGCCAGCAGCCCTCTCCTGGACAGGCATTCCTACGAGCAGTACTTC.

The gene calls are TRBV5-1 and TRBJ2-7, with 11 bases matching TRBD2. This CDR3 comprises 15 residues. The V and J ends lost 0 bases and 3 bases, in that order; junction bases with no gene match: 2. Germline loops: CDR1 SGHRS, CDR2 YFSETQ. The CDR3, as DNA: TGCGCCAGCAGCTTGGGACTAGCGGGGCTCTACGAGCAGTACTTC. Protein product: CASSLGLAGLYEQYF.

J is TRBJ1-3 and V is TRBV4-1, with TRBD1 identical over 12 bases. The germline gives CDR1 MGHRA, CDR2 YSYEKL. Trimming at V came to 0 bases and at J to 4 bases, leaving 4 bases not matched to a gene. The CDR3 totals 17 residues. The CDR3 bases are TGCGCCAGCAGCCAAGATCGGGACAGGGGGCGAGGAAACACCATATATTTT. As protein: CASSQDRDRGRGNTIYF.

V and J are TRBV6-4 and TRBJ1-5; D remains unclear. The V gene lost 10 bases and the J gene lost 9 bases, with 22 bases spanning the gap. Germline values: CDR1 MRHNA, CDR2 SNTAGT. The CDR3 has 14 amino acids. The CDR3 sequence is CAIPNCYSPRPQHF. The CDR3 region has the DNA TGTGCCATCCCGAATTGTTACAGCCCGAGGCCCCAGCATTTT.

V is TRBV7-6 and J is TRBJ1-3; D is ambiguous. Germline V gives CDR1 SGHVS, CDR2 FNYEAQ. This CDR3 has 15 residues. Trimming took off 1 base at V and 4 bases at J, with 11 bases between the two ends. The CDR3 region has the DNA TGTGCCAGCAGCTTAGAGGTTACGACAGGAAACACCATATATTTT. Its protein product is CASSLEVTTGNTIYF.

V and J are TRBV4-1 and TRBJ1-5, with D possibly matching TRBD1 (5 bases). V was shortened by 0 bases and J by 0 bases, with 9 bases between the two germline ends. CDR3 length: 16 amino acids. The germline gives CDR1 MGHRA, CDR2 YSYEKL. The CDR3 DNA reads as TGCGCCAGCAGCCAAGATCACAGGTATAGCAATCAGCCCCAGCATTTT. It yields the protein CASSQDHRYSNQPQHF.

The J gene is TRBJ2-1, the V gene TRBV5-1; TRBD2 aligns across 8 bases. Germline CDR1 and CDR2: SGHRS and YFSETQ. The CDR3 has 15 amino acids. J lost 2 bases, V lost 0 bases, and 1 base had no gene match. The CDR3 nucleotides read TGCGCCAGCAGCTTGGCGGGGGGGACCTACAATGAGCAGTTCTTC. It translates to CASSLAGGTYNEQFF.

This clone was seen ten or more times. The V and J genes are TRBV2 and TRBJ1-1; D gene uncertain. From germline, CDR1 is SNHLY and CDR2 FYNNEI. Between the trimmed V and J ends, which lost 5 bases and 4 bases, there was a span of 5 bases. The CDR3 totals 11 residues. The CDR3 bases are TGTGCCAGCAGTCCCGTCACTGAAGCTTTCTTT. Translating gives CASSPVTEAFF.

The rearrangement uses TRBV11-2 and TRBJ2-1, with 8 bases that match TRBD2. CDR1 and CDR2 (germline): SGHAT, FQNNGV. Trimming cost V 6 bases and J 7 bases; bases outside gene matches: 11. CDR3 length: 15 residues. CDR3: CASRPGPGGRNEQFF. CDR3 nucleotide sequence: TGTGCCAGCAGACCAGGGCCGGGGGGGCGAAATGAGCAGTTCTTC.

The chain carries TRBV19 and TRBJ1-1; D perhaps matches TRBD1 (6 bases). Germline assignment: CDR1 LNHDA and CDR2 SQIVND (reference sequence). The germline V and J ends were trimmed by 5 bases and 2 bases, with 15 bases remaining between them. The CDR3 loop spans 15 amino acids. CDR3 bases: TGTGCCAGTAGTCCCAGGACAGTTCTAAACACTGAAGCTTTCTTT. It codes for CASSPRTVLNTEAFF.